This T cell receptor (beta chain) is from a study of cytomegalovirus exposure and HLA in healthy donors. At the level of the study: HLA-typed donors contributed some 83 million unique TCRs, which were held in an early data release. Regarding the study as a whole: Altogether, some 170 TCR beta chains were recorded as cytomegalovirus-associated. Highest at DRB1 and lowest at HLA-C, TCR association rates differed among HLA loci in a later analysis.

This clone was counted between two and nine times. The target antigen is unknown. The primer mix had 60 Vbeta and 13 Jbeta primers. The assay was immunoSEQ multiplex PCR, and TCRdb's table has in-frame clones only and misses some. The sample carries 75,000 to 90,000 clones, over 9% recorded once. The CDR3 has 17 residues. Losses at the gene ends were 0 bases for V and 0 bases for J; bases not matched to a gene: 7. Germline CDR1 and CDR2: SGHVS and FNYEAQ. The origin of this receptor is a man in his sixties in good health and CMV-seropositive. V is TRBV7-6 and J is TRBJ1-1; 7 bases fit TRBD1. The sequencing sample was made of PBMCs. CDR3 nucleotide sequence: TGTGCCAGCAGCTTAGCGCAGGTCAGGGGGATGAACACTGAAGCTTTCTTT. Its translation: CASSLAQVRGMNTEAFF.